The rows below give T cell receptor beta chains drawn from one sample of a study of blood T cells in healthy people across ages. MiXCR was run by TCRdb on the 5' RACE reads, yielding one entry per CDR3 protein. The table includes around 1,000,000 distinct CDR3 sequences, 35% to 40% detected once. Sample: blood. These receptors all stem from a man aged 18 to 30 in good health. The CDR3 runs from the conserved cysteine through the conserved F or W. A D gene is named only where the DNA matches it firmly. Where a row states a size, it is once, few, many or the class of an expanded clone; other rows omit it.

clone_size	d_call	v_call	j_call	cdr3_aa	cdr3_nt
-	-	TRBV20-1	TRBJ2-3	CSARGSDPRADTQYF	TGCAGTGCTAGGGGTAGTGACCCTAGGGCAGATACGCAGTATTTT
-	-	TRBV20-1	TRBJ1-1	CSAPLYTNTEAFF	TGCAGTGCTCCTCTTTACACGAACACTGAAGCTTTCTTT
few	TRBD2	TRBV2	TRBJ2-7	CASRTSSYNEQYF	TGTGCCAGCAGGACTAGCTCCTACAATGAGCAGTACTTC
few	TRBD1	TRBV20-1	TRBJ2-1	CSANRDRGLYEQFF	TGCAGTGCCAACCGGGACAGGGGGCTATATGAGCAGTTCTTC
few	TRBD1	TRBV18	TRBJ2-7	CASSSANIFGQGASYEQYF	TGTGCCAGCTCATCCGCTAACATATTCGGACAGGGAGCTTCCTACGAGCAGTACTTC
few	TRBD1	TRBV20-1	TRBJ2-5	CSAGDRGIYNEQYF	TGCAGTGCTGGGGACAGGGGGATTTACAATGAGCAGTACTTC
few	TRBD2	TRBV14	TRBJ2-1	CASTPLAGYNEQFF	TGTGCCAGCACCCCCCTAGCGGGGTACAATGAGCAGTTCTTC
-	-	TRBV4-1	TRBJ1-5	CASSQVQTGSFNQPRHF	TGCGCCAGCAGCCAAGTCCAAACCGGGTCTTTCAATCAGCCCCGGCATTTT
-	-	TRBV5-1	TRBJ2-7	CASRDLAGVDQYF	TGCGCCAGCAGAGACTTGGCCGGGGTAGACCAGTACTTC
-	-	TRBV25-1	TRBJ1-2	CASSDPLGDGYTF	TGTGCCAGCAGTGACCCACTGGGTGATGGCTACACCTTC
-	TRBD1	TRBV12-3/TRBV12-4	TRBJ2-1	CASSGDSDNEQFF	TGTGCCAGCAGTGGGGACAGCGACAATGAGCAGTTCTTC
-	TRBD1	TRBV6-5	TRBJ1-5	CASSSDRERGNQPQHF	TGTGCCAGCAGCTCGGACAGGGAAAGAGGCAATCAGCCCCAGCATTTT
few	-	TRBV7-3	TRBJ1-1	CASSLTALGEAFF	TGTGCCAGCAGCTTAACGGCATTAGGTGAAGCTTTCTTT
-	-	TRBV12-3/TRBV12-4	TRBJ2-7	CASSHDHSYEQYF	TGTGCCAGCAGCCATGACCACTCCTACGAGCAGTACTTC